This entry lists 19 T cell receptor beta chains sequenced from one sample in a study of cytomegalovirus exposure and HLA in healthy donors. The PCR was carried out with 60 Vbeta primers and 13 Jbeta primers. Sequencing was performed with immunoSEQ multiplex PCR; in TCRdb, only in-frame clones are kept and a portion is missing. Of 65,000 to 85,000 clones listed, under 80% are singletons. Sequencing used PBMCs. The receptors originated from a man aged 55 to 70 in good health and CMV-seropositive.

This clone came up once. The chain joins TRBV30 to TRBJ2-7, with TRBD1 matching over 9 bases. This CDR3 comprises 13 residues. The ends lost 7 bases at V and 4 bases at J; junction bases unmatched: 8. The germline V gene has CDR1 GTSNPN and CDR2 SVGIG (reference sequence). DNA of the CDR3: TGTGCCTTCTTACAGGGGGCTGGTTACGAGCAGTACTTC. Amino acid sequence: CAFLQGAGYEQYF.

This rearrangement joins TRBV9 to TRBJ1-3; D gene ambiguous. CDR1 SGDLS and CDR2 YYNGEE come from the germline V gene. The V gene lost 3 bases and the J gene lost 6 bases, with 7 bases spanning the gap. This CDR3 spans 12 amino acids. CDR3 amino acids: CASSEDSNTIYF. The CDR3 bases are TGTGCCAGCAGCGAGGACTCAAACACCATATATTTT.

The chain uses TRBV7-6 and TRBJ2-7; D perhaps matches TRBD1 (5 bases). In germline, CDR1 is SGHVS, CDR2 FNYEAQ. The ends were cut back, 2 bases at V and 2 bases at J, with 7 bases in the middle. The CDR3 length is 13 residues. The CDR3 protein is CASSLQGTYEQYF. CDR3 nucleotide sequence: TGTGCCAGCAGCTTACAGGGAACCTACGAGCAGTACTTC.

The chain has TRBV6-1 and TRBJ1-2, with 7 positions matching TRBD1. V lost 7 bases, J lost 7 bases, and 6 bases stayed unmatched. From germline, CDR1 is MNHNS and CDR2 SASEGT. The CDR3 is 12 amino acids. CDR3 DNA sequence: TGTGCCAGCACCGAACAGGGGTCTGGCTACACCTTC. Translating it yields CASTEQGSGYTF.

The chain combines TRBV19 with TRBJ2-3; 7 bases match TRBD1. The CDR3 sequence is 18 residues long. CDR1 is LNHDA and CDR2 is SQIVND in the germline V gene (reference sequence). The trim removed 0 bases at V and 2 bases at J, leaving 11 bases unmatched. CDR3 protein: CASSIDTGRGIFTDTQYF. CDR3 nucleotide sequence: TGTGCCAGTAGTATAGATACGGGCAGGGGGATTTTCACAGATACGCAGTATTTT.

This clone appeared a single time. The chain combines TRBV6-5 with TRBJ1-4, with D tentatively TRBD1 (6 bases). This CDR3 region has 14 residues. CDR1 is MNHEY, CDR2 SVGAGI, per germline. V was shortened by 8 bases and J by 0 bases, with 10 bases between the two germline ends. The CDR3 DNA follows: TGTGCCAGCGGGGGCCTTGCAACTAATGAAAAACTGTTTTTT. Its translation: CASGGLATNEKLFF.

This chain uses TRBV7-8 with TRBJ1-2, with D possibly being TRBD1 (6 bases). V was clipped by 1 base and J by 4 bases, with 13 bases between them. Germline V gene lookup returns CDR1 SGHVS and CDR2 FQNEAQ. The CDR3 contains 15 residues. CDR3 region: CASSLDRTAIYGYTF. The CDR3 DNA reads TGTGCCAGCAGCTTAGACCGGACAGCGATCTATGGCTACACCTTC.

This clone was recorded only once. This chain joins TRBV7-6 and TRBJ2-5, with a tentative D call TRBD2 (5 bases). Germline V gives CDR1 SGHVS, CDR2 FNYEAQ. Trimming pared 4 bases from V and 2 bases from J, leaving 14 bases between. This CDR3 is built from 15 residues. The CDR3 region is CASSSRETSQETQYF. DNA of the CDR3: TGTGCCAGCAGCTCCCGGGAAACTTCTCAAGAGACCCAGTACTTC.

Within the sample, this clone is medium-sized. The V gene is TRBV27, the J gene TRBJ2-7, with a weak D call TRBD1 (6 bases). The germline V gene encodes CDR1 MNHEY and CDR2 SMNVEV (reference sequence). The V end lost 5 bases, the J end lost 2 bases, and 10 bases lay between the germline ends. The CDR3 has 13 amino acids. The CDR3 DNA follows: TGTGCCAGCAGTGGGACACAGACCTACGAGCAGTACTTC. It translates to CASSGTQTYEQYF.

The chain recombines TRBV9 with TRBJ2-3, with D tentatively TRBD1 (5 bases). CDR3 length: 16 residues. CDR1 is SGDLS, CDR2 YYNGEE, per germline. V lost 0 bases, J lost 3 bases, and 14 bases lay in between. CDR3 coding DNA: TGTGCCAGCAGCGTAGGGAAGGGGCCTAGTACAGATACGCAGTATTTT. Translation gives CASSVGKGPSTDTQYF.

This chain uses TRBV4-1 with TRBJ2-7; 9 bases agree with TRBD2. The CDR3 runs 17 residues. Unmatched junction bases numbered 12, after V lost 4 bases and J lost 2 bases. Germline-derived CDR1 and CDR2 are MGHRA and YSYEKL. The CDR3 DNA reads as TGCGCCAGCAGCCTAGGACCGGCGGGAGGGCCGACCTACGAGCAGTACTTC. Residues: CASSLGPAGGPTYEQYF.

The J gene is TRBJ2-1, the V gene TRBV7-2; D gene unclear. Trimming shortened V by 1 base and J by 8 bases, and 12 bases separated the two germline ends. The CDR3 extends over 14 amino acids. Germline V lookup: CDR1 SGHTA, CDR2 FQGNSA. Here the CDR3 DNA reads TGTGCCAGCAGCTTAGGATCCCTTAGCTATGAGCAGTTCTTC. Translating gives CASSLGSLSYEQFF.

The V gene is TRBV9, the J gene TRBJ2-2; 7 nucleotides match TRBD2. The germline gives CDR1 SGDLS, CDR2 YYNGEE. CDR3 size: 18 residues. Trimming removed 4 bases from V and 6 bases from J; junction bases left unmatched: 18. This CDR3 is CASSTSGPWGGRPGELFF. The CDR3 nucleotides are TGTGCCAGCAGCACATCCGGGCCTTGGGGGGGAAGACCCGGGGAGCTGTTTTTT. The full variable domain, rest sourced from reference TRBV9 and TRBJ2-2, is DSGVTQTPKHLITATGQRVTLRCSPRSGDLSVYWYQQSLDQGLQFLIQYYNGEERAKGNILERFSAQQFPDLHSELNLSSLELGDSALYFCASSTSGPWGGRPGELFFGEGSRLTVL.

This clone has a single count. J is TRBJ2-1 and V is TRBV28; 8 positions match TRBD2. Germline-derived CDR1 and CDR2 are MDHEN and SYDVKM. Germline trimming cut 5 bases from V and 4 bases from J; bases unmatched to any gene: 7. The CDR3 is 15 amino acids. CDR3 bases: TGTGCCAGCAGTGAGGGGCGGGAGGTTTACAATGAGCAGTTCTTC. Translation: CASSEGREVYNEQFF.

V is TRBV5-6 and J is TRBJ2-7; perhaps TRBD2 as D (5 bases). The CDR3 is 12 residues long. CDR1 is SGHDT, CDR2 YYEEEE, per germline. Trimming cost V 3 bases and J 6 bases, with 10 bases left between them. The CDR3: CASSWGDTEQYF. The CDR3 DNA is TGTGCCAGCAGCTGGGGAGACACCGAGCAGTACTTC.

This chain uses TRBV6-8 with TRBJ2-1, with 9 bases that match TRBD2. The CDR3 totals 19 residues. Germline V lookup: CDR1 MNHGY, CDR2 SAAAGT. The J segment lost 2 bases and the V segment lost 3 bases, leaving 14 bases of the junction unmatched. The CDR3 reads CASSYNGGGDVNAYNEQFF. The CDR3 DNA reads TGTGCCAGCAGTTATAACGGCGGGGGGGATGTTAACGCCTACAATGAGCAGTTCTTC.

This clone has only a few counts. The rearrangement joins TRBV27 to TRBJ2-1, with TRBD1 as a possible D gene (5 bases). Trimming pared 1 base from V and 9 bases from J, leaving 13 bases between. The CDR3 runs 14 residues. Germline loops: CDR1 MNHEY, CDR2 SMNVEV (reference sequence). The chain's CDR3 is CASSLWGSIGEQFF. Written as DNA, the CDR3 is TGTGCCAGCAGTTTATGGGGCTCAATCGGTGAGCAGTTCTTC.

V is TRBV5-1 and J is TRBJ2-7; 7 bases are shared with TRBD1. Germline-derived CDR1 and CDR2 are SGHRS and YFSETQ. CDR3 length: 16 amino acids. V gave up 4 bases and J gave up 0 bases; unmatched junction bases: 10. Written as DNA, the CDR3 is TGCGCCAGCAGCCTCATAACCGGGACAGTCTCCTACGAGCAGTACTTC. It is translated as CASSLITGTVSYEQYF.

The rearrangement links TRBV27 to TRBJ2-1; a possible D gene is TRBD2 (5 bases). This CDR3 contains 13 residues. Between the trimmed V and J ends, which lost 0 bases and 5 bases, there was a span of 5 bases. The germline gives CDR1 MNHEY, CDR2 SMNVEV (reference sequence). The CDR3 spells CASSLSGDNEQFF. In DNA, the CDR3 is TGTGCCAGCAGTTTATCCGGGGACAATGAGCAGTTCTTC.